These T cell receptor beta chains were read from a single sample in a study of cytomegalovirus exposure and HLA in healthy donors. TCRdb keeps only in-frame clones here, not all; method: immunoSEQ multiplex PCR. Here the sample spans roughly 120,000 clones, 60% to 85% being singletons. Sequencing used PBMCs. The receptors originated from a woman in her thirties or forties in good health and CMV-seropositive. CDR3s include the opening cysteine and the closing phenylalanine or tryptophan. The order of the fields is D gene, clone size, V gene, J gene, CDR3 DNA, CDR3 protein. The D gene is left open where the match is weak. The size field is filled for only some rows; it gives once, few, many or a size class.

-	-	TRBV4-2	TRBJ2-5	TGTGCCAGCAGCCCTAGACTACAGCAAGAGACCCAGTACTTC	CASSPRLQQETQYF
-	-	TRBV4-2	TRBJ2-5	TGTGCCAGCAGCCAAAGGCAAGTAGCGGACCAAGAGACCCAGTACTTC	CASSQRQVADQETQYF
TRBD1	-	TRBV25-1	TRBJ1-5	TGTGCCAGCAGTGACCGATGGACAGGGCAGGAACAGCCCCAGCATTTT	CASSDRWTGQEQPQHF
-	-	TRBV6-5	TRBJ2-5	TGTGCCAGCAGTTACTTACGTCCAGCGGGAGAGACCCAGTACTTC	CASSYLRPAGETQYF
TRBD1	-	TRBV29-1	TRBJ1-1	TGCAGCGTTGATGAGGGACAGGGTGGTGGTGGAGCTTTCTTT	CSVDEGQGGGGAFF
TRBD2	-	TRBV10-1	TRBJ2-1	TGCGCCAGCAGTGAGTCAGTAGCGGGGGGCAATGAGCAGTTCTTC	CASSESVAGGNEQFF
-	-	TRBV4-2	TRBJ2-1	TGTGCCAGCAGCTTAGAGGCGTCGGGGTTCTACAATGAGCAGTTCTTC	CASSLEASGFYNEQFF
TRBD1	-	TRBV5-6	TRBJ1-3	TGTGCCAGCGGGGACAGCCTCTCTGGAAACACCATATATTTT	CASGDSLSGNTIYF
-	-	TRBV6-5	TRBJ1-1	TGTGCCAGCAGCCTGGGGGGGGGCCTTGAAGCTTTCTTT	CASSLGGGLEAFF
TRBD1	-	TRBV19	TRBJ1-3	TGTGCCAGTAGCTCCGGGACAGTCTTGGACACCATATATTTT	CASSSGTVLDTIYF
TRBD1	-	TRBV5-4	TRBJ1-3	TGTGCCAGCAGCCGAGGGGGACAGGGAATCCCCGGGGGAGGAAACACCATATATTTT	CASSRGGQGIPGGGNTIYF
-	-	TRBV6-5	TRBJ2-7	TGTGCCAGCAGTTACAGTCTCCCGGGGAGCTCCTACGAGCAGTACTTC	CASSYSLPGSSYEQYF
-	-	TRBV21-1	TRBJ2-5	TGTGCCAGCAGCAAATGGGACAGGGCGGCGGAGACCCAGTACTTC	CASSKWDRAAETQYF
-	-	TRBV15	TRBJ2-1	TGTGCCACCAGCAGAGATCTTCGAGATGAGCAGTTCTTC	CATSRDLRDEQFF
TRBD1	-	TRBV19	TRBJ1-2	TGTGCCAGTAGTATTGGACAGGGAGGAGATGGCTACACCTTC	CASSIGQGGDGYTF
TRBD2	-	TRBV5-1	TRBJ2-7	TGCGCCAGCTCCCCGTCAGGACTAGCGGGAGGCGAGCAGTACTTC	CASSPSGLAGGEQYF
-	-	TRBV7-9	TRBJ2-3	TGTGCCAGCAGCCCAAACACCTTATCACATCAGTATTTT	CASSPNTLSHQYF
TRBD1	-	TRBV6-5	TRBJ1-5	TGTGCCAGCAGTAATCAGGGGGCGAATCAGCCCCAGCATTTT	CASSNQGANQPQHF
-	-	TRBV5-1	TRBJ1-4	TGCGCCAGCAGCTTGGGTTCAGGAAAGAATGAAAAACTGTTTTTT	CASSLGSGKNEKLFF
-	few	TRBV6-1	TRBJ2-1	TGTGCCAGCACCAGAGCGGCCACAACGTACAATGAGCAGTTCTTC	CASTRAATTYNEQFF
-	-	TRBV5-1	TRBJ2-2	TGCGCCAGCAGCTTGGCGGGACAAGCGAACACCGGGGAGCTGTTTTTT	CASSLAGQANTGELFF
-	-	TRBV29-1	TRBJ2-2	TGCAGCGTTCGAATGAGGGGGTCGTCCGGGGAGCTGTTTTTT	CSVRMRGSSGELFF
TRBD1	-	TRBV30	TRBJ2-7	TGTGCCTGGAGGAAACCCCGGGACAGGCGATCCTACGAGCAGTACTTC	CAWRKPRDRRSYEQYF
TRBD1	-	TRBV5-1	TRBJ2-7	TGCGCCAGCAGCAGAAGGGACAGCCCAGGAATGCAGTACTTC	CASSRRDSPGMQYF
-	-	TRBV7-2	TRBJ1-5	TGTGCCAGCAGCAACAGGGATGGCAATCAGCCCCAGCATTTT	CASSNRDGNQPQHF
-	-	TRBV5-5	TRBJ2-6	TGTGCCAGCAGCTTGGCAGGGGTAGGTGGGGCCAACGTCCTGACTTTC	CASSLAGVGGANVLTF
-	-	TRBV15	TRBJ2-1	TGTGCCACCAGCAGGTCACAGGTGGTAAATGAGCAGTTCTTC	CATSRSQVVNEQFF
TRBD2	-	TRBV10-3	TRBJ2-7	TGTGCCATCTCCGGGGAGGCTAGCGGGAGCTACGAGCAGTACTTC	CAISGEASGSYEQYF